Below are 3 T cell receptor beta chains sequenced from a single sample in a study of cytomegalovirus exposure and HLA in healthy donors. PCR employed 60 Vbeta and 13 Jbeta primers. Measured with immunoSEQ multiplex PCR; TCRdb has only the in-frame clones, and not every one. This sample has roughly 120,000 clones, with around 81% found just once. The specimen was PBMCs. These TCRs come from a woman aged 25 to 45 in good health and CMV-seronegative.

V is TRBV11-2 and J is TRBJ2-3; TRBD2 matches at 9 bases. Per the germline V gene, CDR1 is SGHAT and CDR2 is FQNNGV. The ends lost 5 bases at V and 2 bases at J; junction bases unmatched: 11. The CDR3 length is 17 residues. The CDR3 is CASSSWEAGGDTDTQYF. The CDR3 coding sequence is TGTGCCAGCAGCAGTTGGGAGGCGGGAGGGGACACAGATACGCAGTATTTT.

CDR3: CASSIGQGNYGYTF. In DNA, the CDR3 is TGTGCCAGTAGTATTGGGCAGGGTAACTATGGCTACACCTTC. The chain uses TRBV19 and TRBJ1-2; TRBD1 might be the D (5 bases). The V gene's germline CDR1 is LNHDA and CDR2 SQIVND (reference sequence). The ends were cut back, 3 bases at V and 1 base at J, with 9 bases in the middle. CDR3 length: 14 amino acids.

This clone has a handful of counts. The V and J genes are TRBV5-1 and TRBJ2-1, with 9 bases fitting TRBD2. Germline CDR1 and CDR2: SGHRS and YFSETQ. The CDR3 contains 16 residues. V was pared by 4 bases and J by 5 bases, with 10 bases of the junction left unmatched. The CDR3 region has the DNA TGCGCCAGCAGCAGCCGGACTAGCGCGCTGAACAATGAGCAGTTCTTC. Encoded protein: CASSSRTSALNNEQFF. Looking up the rest from reference TRBV5-1 and TRBJ2-1 gives the full variable domain: KAGVTQTPRYLIKTRGQQVTLSCSPISGHRSVSWYQQTPGQGLQFLFEYFSETQRNKGNFPGRFSGRQFSNSRSEMNVSTLELGDSALYLCASSSRTSALNNEQFFGPGTRLTVL.